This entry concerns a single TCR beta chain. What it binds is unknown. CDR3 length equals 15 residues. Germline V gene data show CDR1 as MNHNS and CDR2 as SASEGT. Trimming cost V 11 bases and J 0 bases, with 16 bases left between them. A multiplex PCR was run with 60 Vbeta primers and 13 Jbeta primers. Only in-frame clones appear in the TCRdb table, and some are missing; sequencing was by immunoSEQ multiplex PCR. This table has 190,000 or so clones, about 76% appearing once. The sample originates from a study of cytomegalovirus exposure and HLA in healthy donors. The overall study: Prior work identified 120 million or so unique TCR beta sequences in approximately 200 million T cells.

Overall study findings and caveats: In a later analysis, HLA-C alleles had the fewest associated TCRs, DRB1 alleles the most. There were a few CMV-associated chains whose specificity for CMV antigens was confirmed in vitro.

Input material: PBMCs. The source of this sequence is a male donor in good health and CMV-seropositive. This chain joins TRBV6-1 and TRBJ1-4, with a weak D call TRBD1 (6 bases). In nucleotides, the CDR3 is TGTGCCGGTTCTCGACAGGCTGCAACTAATGAAAAACTGTTTTTT. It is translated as CAGSRQAATNEKLFF.